A selection of T cell receptor beta chains follows, all from one sample in a study of vaccination and CD4 T cells after COVID-19. TCRdb re-called the PCR reads through MiXCR, storing one row per CDR3 protein. Of approximately 16,000 distinct CDR3 sequences in the sample, roughly two fifths were seen once. No antigen is known for these receptors. Input material: CD4+ T cells from blood, cultured in vitro. The receptors here all came from a human donor who had recovered from COVID-19. Each CDR3 is given with its conserved first and last residue. Each record gives: J gene, D gene, V gene, clone size, CDR3 DNA, CDR3 protein. A D gene is named only where the DNA matches it firmly. Not every row has a clone size; where given, it reads once, few, many or a size class.

j_gene: TRBJ1-2; d_gene: .; v_gene: TRBV20-1; abundance: few; CDR3nt: TGCAGTGCTAGGGAGTTACGGGGGAGGGACTATGGCTACACCTTC; CDR3aa: CSARELRGRDYGYTF
j_gene: TRBJ2-5; d_gene: .; v_gene: TRBV2; abundance: .; CDR3nt: TGTGCCAGCGCGCTTTCGGTTTGGGAGACCCAGTACTTC; CDR3aa: CASALSVWETQYF
j_gene: TRBJ2-7; d_gene: .; v_gene: TRBV7-3; abundance: .; CDR3nt: TGTGCCAGCAGCTTACGGGGGATTTCTGACGAGCAGTACTTC; CDR3aa: CASSLRGISDEQYF
j_gene: TRBJ2-7; d_gene: .; v_gene: TRBV27; abundance: .; CDR3nt: TGTGCCAGCAGTCTCAGGGACCGATACGAGCAGTACTTC; CDR3aa: CASSLRDRYEQYF
j_gene: TRBJ2-7; d_gene: TRBD1; v_gene: TRBV6-1; abundance: .; CDR3nt: TGTGCCAGCAGAAAGACCGGGACAGGGGACCGCGAGCAGTACTTC; CDR3aa: CASRKTGTGDREQYF
j_gene: TRBJ2-4; d_gene: .; v_gene: TRBV2; abundance: few; CDR3nt: TGTGCCAGCAGCGTCGGACCGAGTCAGTACTTC; CDR3aa: CASSVGPSQYF
j_gene: TRBJ2-2; d_gene: .; v_gene: TRBV24-1; abundance: medium-sized; CDR3nt: TGTGCCACCAGTGATTACAGGGACACCGGGGAGCTGTTTTTT; CDR3aa: CATSDYRDTGELFF
j_gene: TRBJ2-7; d_gene: TRBD2; v_gene: TRBV27; abundance: .; CDR3nt: TGTGCCAGCAGATCTAGCGGGAGTTACGAGCAGTACTTC; CDR3aa: CASRSSGSYEQYF
j_gene: TRBJ2-1; d_gene: TRBD1; v_gene: TRBV6-1; abundance: few; CDR3nt: TGTGCCAGCAAGAGCCGGGACAGGGATCGTGGTGAGCAGTTCTTC; CDR3aa: CASKSRDRDRGEQFF
j_gene: TRBJ2-7; d_gene: .; v_gene: TRBV28; abundance: .; CDR3nt: TGTGCCAGCAGTTATCGGACAGCCAACGAGCAGTACTTC; CDR3aa: CASSYRTANEQYF
j_gene: TRBJ2-3; d_gene: .; v_gene: TRBV19; abundance: large; CDR3nt: TGTGCCAGTAGTCTCCTCCTCAGCACAGATACGCAGTATTTT; CDR3aa: CASSLLLSTDTQYF
j_gene: TRBJ2-7; d_gene: .; v_gene: TRBV5-5; abundance: .; CDR3nt: TGTGCCAGCAGGATAGGTTCCGGGTCTGGGTACGAGCAGTACTTC; CDR3aa: CASRIGSGSGYEQYF
j_gene: TRBJ2-3; d_gene: .; v_gene: TRBV10-3; abundance: few; CDR3nt: TGTGCCATGCGACCGGGGACTCGCACAGATACGCAGTATTTT; CDR3aa: CAMRPGTRTDTQYF
j_gene: TRBJ2-1; d_gene: TRBD2; v_gene: TRBV7-2; abundance: few; CDR3nt: TGTGCCAGCGAGGGGACTAGCAGCGATGAGCAGTTCTTC; CDR3aa: CASEGTSSDEQFF
j_gene: TRBJ1-2; d_gene: TRBD1; v_gene: TRBV2; abundance: few; CDR3nt: TGTGCCAGCAATAATGCCGGGACAGGTGACTATGGCTACACCTTC; CDR3aa: CASNNAGTGDYGYTF
j_gene: TRBJ2-2; d_gene: .; v_gene: TRBV7-2; abundance: .; CDR3nt: TGTGCCAGCAGCCTGGGACTTAACACCGGGGAGCTGTTTTTT; CDR3aa: CASSLGLNTGELFF
j_gene: TRBJ1-1; d_gene: TRBD1; v_gene: TRBV5-4; abundance: .; CDR3nt: TGTGCCAGCAGCTTTGGGTGGACAGGGGACACTGAAGCTTTCTTT; CDR3aa: CASSFGWTGDTEAFF
j_gene: TRBJ1-5; d_gene: TRBD1; v_gene: TRBV7-2; abundance: few; CDR3nt: TGTGCCAGCAGCACCAGGGGGGGGGGCAATCAGCCCCAGCATTTT; CDR3aa: CASSTRGGGNQPQHF
j_gene: TRBJ2-7; d_gene: .; v_gene: TRBV30; abundance: .; CDR3nt: TGTGCCTGGACCGACAGCCTCTCCTACGAGCAGTACTTC; CDR3aa: CAWTDSLSYEQYF
j_gene: TRBJ1-3; d_gene: .; v_gene: TRBV25-1; abundance: .; CDR3nt: TGTGCCAGCAGTGACCCCGATTTACTCTCGACCATATATTTT; CDR3aa: CASSDPDLLSTIYF
j_gene: TRBJ1-2; d_gene: .; v_gene: TRBV7-8; abundance: few; CDR3nt: TGTGCCAGCAGCTTAAGAGGTGATGGCTACACCTTC; CDR3aa: CASSLRGDGYTF
j_gene: TRBJ2-3; d_gene: .; v_gene: TRBV6-1; abundance: .; CDR3nt: TGTGCCAGCAGGAAGGACACAGATACGCAGTATTTT; CDR3aa: CASRKDTDTQYF
j_gene: TRBJ1-2; d_gene: TRBD1; v_gene: TRBV5-1; abundance: .; CDR3nt: TGCGCCAGCAGCTCAACCGGGACAGGGGATGGCTACACCTTC; CDR3aa: CASSSTGTGDGYTF
j_gene: TRBJ2-1; d_gene: .; v_gene: TRBV4-3; abundance: .; CDR3nt: TGCGCCAGCAGCCAAGCGAGACTAGTCAACAATGAGCAGTTCTTC; CDR3aa: CASSQARLVNNEQFF
j_gene: TRBJ2-7; d_gene: TRBD2; v_gene: TRBV20-1; abundance: .; CDR3nt: TGCAGTGCCGGGACTAGCGGGAGTTACGAGCAGTACTTC; CDR3aa: CSAGTSGSYEQYF
j_gene: TRBJ1-1; d_gene: .; v_gene: TRBV19; abundance: .; CDR3nt: TGTGCCAGTAGTATCACCAGGGACACTGAAGCTTTCTTT; CDR3aa: CASSITRDTEAFF
j_gene: TRBJ2-1; d_gene: TRBD2; v_gene: TRBV6-1; abundance: few; CDR3nt: TGTGCCAGCCGCCCCCGACTAGCGGGCTACAATGAGCAGTTCTTC; CDR3aa: CASRPRLAGYNEQFF
j_gene: TRBJ2-1; d_gene: .; v_gene: TRBV11-3; abundance: once; CDR3nt: TGTGCCAGCAGCTTAGCGGGACAAAATTACAATGAGCAGTTCTTC; CDR3aa: CASSLAGQNYNEQFF
j_gene: TRBJ2-5; d_gene: .; v_gene: TRBV6-5; abundance: .; CDR3nt: TGTGCCAGCAGTTACTCGAGTGGGGGAGAGACCCAGTACTTC; CDR3aa: CASSYSSGGETQYF
j_gene: TRBJ2-7; d_gene: .; v_gene: TRBV20-1; abundance: .; CDR3nt: TGCAGTGCTCGGCACCTTGAGGGGACGATCTACGAGCAGTACTTC; CDR3aa: CSARHLEGTIYEQYF
j_gene: TRBJ1-1; d_gene: .; v_gene: TRBV10-3; abundance: few; CDR3nt: TGTGCCATCAGTGCAGGGGTTGCAGTGAACACTGAAGCTTTCTTT; CDR3aa: CAISAGVAVNTEAFF
j_gene: TRBJ2-7; d_gene: .; v_gene: TRBV5-6; abundance: few; CDR3nt: TGTGCCAGCAGCTTTTCGAACCTTACAGGGCCACGTCCCCACTTC; CDR3aa: CASSFSNLTGPRPHF
j_gene: TRBJ1-1; d_gene: .; v_gene: TRBV5-5; abundance: .; CDR3nt: TGTGCCAGCAGCTTGTCCCCATTCACTGAAGCTTTCTTT; CDR3aa: CASSLSPFTEAFF
j_gene: TRBJ2-7; d_gene: .; v_gene: TRBV4-2; abundance: .; CDR3nt: TGTGCCAGCAGCCAAGTGTCATCGGGACACCCCTACGAGCAGTACTTC; CDR3aa: CASSQVSSGHPYEQYF
j_gene: TRBJ2-3; d_gene: .; v_gene: TRBV7-3; abundance: .; CDR3nt: TGTGCCAGCAGCTTACTTAGCGCAGATACGCAGTATTTT; CDR3aa: CASSLLSADTQYF
j_gene: TRBJ2-7; d_gene: .; v_gene: TRBV7-8; abundance: .; CDR3nt: TGTGCCAGCAGCTTAGGTAACACAGTTTACTCCTACGAGCAGTACTTC; CDR3aa: CASSLGNTVYSYEQYF
j_gene: TRBJ1-6; d_gene: .; v_gene: TRBV7-2; abundance: .; CDR3nt: TGTGCCAGCAGCTTACTAGGGGTTAATTCACCCCTCCACTTT; CDR3aa: CASSLLGVNSPLHF
j_gene: TRBJ2-3; d_gene: .; v_gene: TRBV19; abundance: .; CDR3nt: TGTGCCAGTAGTACCGGGACAACTCGCACAGATACGCAGTATTTT; CDR3aa: CASSTGTTRTDTQYF
j_gene: TRBJ2-1; d_gene: .; v_gene: TRBV14; abundance: .; CDR3nt: TGTGCCAGCAGCCAAGATGTCACCGGATTTGAGCAGTTCTTC; CDR3aa: CASSQDVTGFEQFF
j_gene: TRBJ2-3; d_gene: TRBD2; v_gene: TRBV7-8; abundance: .; CDR3nt: TGTGCCAGCAGCTTAGAGGCCGGGACTAGCGGGACAGATACGCAGTATTTT; CDR3aa: CASSLEAGTSGTDTQYF
j_gene: TRBJ2-6; d_gene: .; v_gene: TRBV6-5; abundance: .; CDR3nt: TGTGCTAGCAGTTCAAGTGGGGCCAACGTCCTGACTTTC; CDR3aa: CASSSSGANVLTF
j_gene: TRBJ1-3; d_gene: TRBD1; v_gene: TRBV6-1; abundance: .; CDR3nt: TGTGCCAGCAGTCGGACAGGGAAGGGGACTGGAAACACCATATATTTT; CDR3aa: CASSRTGKGTGNTIYF
j_gene: TRBJ2-7; d_gene: TRBD2; v_gene: TRBV12-3/TRBV12-4; abundance: .; CDR3nt: TGTGCCAGCAGGACGGGGACTAGCGGGATCTACGAGCAGTACTTC; CDR3aa: CASRTGTSGIYEQYF
j_gene: TRBJ1-5; d_gene: .; v_gene: TRBV6-1; abundance: few; CDR3nt: TGTGCCAGCAGTCAACGAACAACAGGACTTAGCAATCAGCCCCAGCATTTT; CDR3aa: CASSQRTTGLSNQPQHF
j_gene: TRBJ2-7; d_gene: .; v_gene: TRBV2; abundance: few; CDR3nt: TGTGCCAGCAGTGTACAGGGAAAGAGGTACGAGCAGTACTTC; CDR3aa: CASSVQGKRYEQYF
j_gene: TRBJ1-2; d_gene: .; v_gene: TRBV7-9; abundance: few; CDR3nt: TGTGCCAGCAGCTTAGAGTATGCGGGGCAGTCGTATGGCTACACCTTC; CDR3aa: CASSLEYAGQSYGYTF
j_gene: TRBJ2-1; d_gene: TRBD2; v_gene: TRBV20-1; abundance: .; CDR3nt: TGCAGTGCTAGAAGACAGACTAGCGGGTCCTACAATGAGCAGTTCTTC; CDR3aa: CSARRQTSGSYNEQFF